Presented here are 2 T cell receptor beta chains from one specimen sequenced in a study of T-cell memory formation after mild COVID-19 (dated by TCRdb to about 2021). Receptors were amplified or captured by 5' RACE. The run used an Illumina NovaSeq 6000. The public sequencing data were trimmed at Q25 with fastp and processed into clonotypes with MiXCR by TCRdb, which kept only in-frame beta chains. When rows share a CDR3 protein, they turn into one entry using the most common DNA and genes. The sample table holds under 250,000 distinct CDR3 sequences, of which 7.5% to 10% were seen once. The ten largest clones capture 3% to 4% of the sample. Material for sequencing was PBMCs or a T cell subset sorted from them (not recorded which). Receptors were obtained from a man aged 18 to 30 who had mild COVID-19 (a few samples of this study predate the infection). The sample titles of this study are shuffled in the database, so cell type and time point are left out; the donor was told from shared clones.

The chain is built from TRBV6-2 or TRBV6-3 and TRBJ2-7; TRBD1 is a possible D gene (6 bases). V lost 2 bases and J lost 2, with 16 bases in between. The germline V gene encodes CDR1 MNHEY and CDR2 SVGEGT. CDR3 size: 16 residues. The CDR3 loop is CASSYLGALIAYEQYF. The CDR3, as DNA: TGTGCCAGCAGTTACCTGGGGGCGCTTATCGCCTACGAGCAGTACTTC.

This rearrangement joins TRBV12-3 or TRBV12-4 to TRBJ2-5; a possible D gene is TRBD1 (6 bases). V lost 4 bases to trimming and J lost 5 bases, with 20 bases between them. The CDR3 spans 16 residues. The CDR3 loop reads CASSSPYTGPEETQYF. The CDR3 coding sequence is TGTGCCAGCAGTTCCCCGTATACAGGGCCGGAGGAGACCCAGTACTTC.